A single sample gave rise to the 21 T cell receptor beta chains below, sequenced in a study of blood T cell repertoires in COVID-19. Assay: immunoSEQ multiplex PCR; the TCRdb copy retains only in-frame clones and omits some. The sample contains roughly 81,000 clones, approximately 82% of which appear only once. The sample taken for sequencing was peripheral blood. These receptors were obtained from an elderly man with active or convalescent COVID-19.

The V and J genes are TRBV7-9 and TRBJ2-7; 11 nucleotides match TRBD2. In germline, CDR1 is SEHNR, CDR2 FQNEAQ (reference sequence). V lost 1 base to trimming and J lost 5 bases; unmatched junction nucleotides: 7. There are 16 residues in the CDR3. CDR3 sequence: CASSLGLAGGANEQYF. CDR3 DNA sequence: TGTGCCAGCAGCTTAGGTCTAGCGGGAGGTGCAAACGAGCAGTACTTC.

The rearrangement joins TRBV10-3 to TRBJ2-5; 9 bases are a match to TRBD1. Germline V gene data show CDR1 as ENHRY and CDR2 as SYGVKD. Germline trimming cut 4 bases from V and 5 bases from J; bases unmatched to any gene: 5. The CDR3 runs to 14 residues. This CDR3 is CAISGGQGGETQYF. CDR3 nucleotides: TGTGCCATCAGTGGGGGACAGGGTGGTGAGACCCAGTACTTC.

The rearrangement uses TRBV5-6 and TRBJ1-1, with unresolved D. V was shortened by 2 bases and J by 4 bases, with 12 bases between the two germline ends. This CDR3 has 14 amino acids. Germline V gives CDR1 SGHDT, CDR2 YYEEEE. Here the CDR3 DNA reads TGTGCCAGCAGCTTAGCCCTAGCCGGCACTGAAGCTTTCTTT. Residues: CASSLALAGTEAFF. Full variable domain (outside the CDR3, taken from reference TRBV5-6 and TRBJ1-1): DAGVTQSPTHLIKTRGQQVTLRCSPKSGHDTVSWYQQALGQGPQFIFQYYEEEERQRGNFPDRFSGHQFPNYSSELNVNALLLGDSALYLCASSLALAGTEAFFGQGTRLTVV.

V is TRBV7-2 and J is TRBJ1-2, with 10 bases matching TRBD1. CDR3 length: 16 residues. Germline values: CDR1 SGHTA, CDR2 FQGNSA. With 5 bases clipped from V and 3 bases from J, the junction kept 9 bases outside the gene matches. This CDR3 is CASSMGQGSLYYGYTF. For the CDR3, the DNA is TGTGCCAGCAGCATGGGACAGGGGTCTCTCTACTATGGCTACACCTTC.

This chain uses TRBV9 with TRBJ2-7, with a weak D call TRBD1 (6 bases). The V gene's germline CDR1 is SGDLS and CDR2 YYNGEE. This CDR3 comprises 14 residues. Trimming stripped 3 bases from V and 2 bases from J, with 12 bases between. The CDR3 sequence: CASSASQGPYEQYF. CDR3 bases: TGTGCCAGCAGCGCCTCCCAGGGGCCCTACGAGCAGTACTTC.

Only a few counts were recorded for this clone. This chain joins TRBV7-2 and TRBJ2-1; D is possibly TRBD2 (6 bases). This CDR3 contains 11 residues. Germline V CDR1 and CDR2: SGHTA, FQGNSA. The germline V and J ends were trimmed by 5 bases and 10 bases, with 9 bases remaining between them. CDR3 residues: CASSPLAEQFF. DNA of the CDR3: TGTGCCAGCAGCCCTCTAGCGGAGCAGTTCTTC.

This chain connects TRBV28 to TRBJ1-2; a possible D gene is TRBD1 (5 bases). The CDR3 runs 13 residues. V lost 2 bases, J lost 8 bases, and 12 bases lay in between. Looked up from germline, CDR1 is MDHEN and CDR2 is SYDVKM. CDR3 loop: CASSLSAGLGYTF. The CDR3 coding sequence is TGTGCCAGCAGTTTAAGCGCAGGGCTGGGCTACACCTTC.

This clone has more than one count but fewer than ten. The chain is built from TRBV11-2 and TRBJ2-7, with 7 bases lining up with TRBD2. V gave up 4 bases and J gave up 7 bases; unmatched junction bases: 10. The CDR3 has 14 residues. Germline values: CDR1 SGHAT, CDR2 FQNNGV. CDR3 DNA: TGTGCCAGCAGCTCTAGCGGTAACCGTCGGGAGCAGTACTTC. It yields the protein CASSSSGNRREQYF.

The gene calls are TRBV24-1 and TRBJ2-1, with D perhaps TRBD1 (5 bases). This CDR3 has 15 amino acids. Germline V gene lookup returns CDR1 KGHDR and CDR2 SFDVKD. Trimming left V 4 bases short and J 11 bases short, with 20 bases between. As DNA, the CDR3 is TGTGCCACCAGTGACCCAAGTTCCAGGGAATCAAAGCAGTTCTTC. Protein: CATSDPSSRESKQFF.

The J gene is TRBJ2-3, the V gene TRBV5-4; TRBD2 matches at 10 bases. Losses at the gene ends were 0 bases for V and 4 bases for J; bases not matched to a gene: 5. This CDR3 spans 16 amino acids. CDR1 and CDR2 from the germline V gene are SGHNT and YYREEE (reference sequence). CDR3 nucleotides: TGTGCCAGCAGCTTGGGGCAGGGACTAGCGTCAGATACGCAGTATTTT. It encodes CASSLGQGLASDTQYF.

As DNA, the CDR3 is TGCAGTGCTAGTCCCAGGGTCTCCGCTCAGCCCCAGCATTTT. Protein: CSASPRVSAQPQHF. V and J are TRBV20-1 and TRBJ1-5, with TRBD1 as a possible D gene (5 bases). The CDR3 has 14 amino acids. Germline assignment: CDR1 DFQATT and CDR2 SNEGSKA (reference sequence). V shed 3 bases and J shed 6 bases, with 15 bases lying between them.

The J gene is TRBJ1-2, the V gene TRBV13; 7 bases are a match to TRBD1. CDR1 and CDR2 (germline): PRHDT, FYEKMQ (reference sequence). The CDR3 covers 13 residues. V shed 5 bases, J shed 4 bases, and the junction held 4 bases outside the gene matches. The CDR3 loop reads CASSQQGVYGYTF. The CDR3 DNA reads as TGTGCCAGCAGCCAGCAGGGGGTCTATGGCTACACCTTC.

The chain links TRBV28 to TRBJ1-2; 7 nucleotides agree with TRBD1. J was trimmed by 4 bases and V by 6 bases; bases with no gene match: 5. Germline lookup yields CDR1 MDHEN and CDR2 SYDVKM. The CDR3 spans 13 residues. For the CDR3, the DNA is TGTGCCAGCAGGAACAGGGGAATCTATGGCTACACCTTC. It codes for CASRNRGIYGYTF.

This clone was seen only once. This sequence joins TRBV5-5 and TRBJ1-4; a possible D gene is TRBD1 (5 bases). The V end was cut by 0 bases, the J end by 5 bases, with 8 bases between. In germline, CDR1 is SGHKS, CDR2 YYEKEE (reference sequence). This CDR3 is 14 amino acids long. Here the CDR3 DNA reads TGTGCCAGCAGCTTGGACAGGAAAAATGAAAAACTGTTTTTT. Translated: CASSLDRKNEKLFF.

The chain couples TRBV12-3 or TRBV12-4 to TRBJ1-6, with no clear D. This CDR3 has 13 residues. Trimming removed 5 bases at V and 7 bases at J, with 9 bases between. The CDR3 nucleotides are TGTGCCAGCAGTAAATCACAGAATTCACCCCTCCACTTT. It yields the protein CASSKSQNSPLHF.

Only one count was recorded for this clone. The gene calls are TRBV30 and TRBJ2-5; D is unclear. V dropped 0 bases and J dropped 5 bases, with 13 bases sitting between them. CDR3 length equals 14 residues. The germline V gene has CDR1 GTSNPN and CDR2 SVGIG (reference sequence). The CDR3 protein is CAWSVLEMEETQYF. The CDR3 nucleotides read TGTGCCTGGAGTGTACTGGAGATGGAGGAGACCCAGTACTTC.

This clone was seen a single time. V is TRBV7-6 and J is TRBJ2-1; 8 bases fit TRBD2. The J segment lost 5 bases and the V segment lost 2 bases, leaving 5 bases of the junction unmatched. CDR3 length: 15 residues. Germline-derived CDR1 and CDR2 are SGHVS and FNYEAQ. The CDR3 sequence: CASSLLAGNNNEQFF. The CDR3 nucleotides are TGTGCCAGCAGCTTACTAGCGGGTAATAACAATGAGCAGTTCTTC.

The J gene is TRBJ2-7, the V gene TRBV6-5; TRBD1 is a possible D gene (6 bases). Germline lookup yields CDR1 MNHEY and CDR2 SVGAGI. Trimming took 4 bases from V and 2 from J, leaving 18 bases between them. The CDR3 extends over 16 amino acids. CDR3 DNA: TGTGCCAGCAGTTCACCGGGACAAGTGAAGACCTACGAGCAGTACTTC. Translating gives CASSSPGQVKTYEQYF.

CDR3 amino acids: CASSRQGQGTEAFF. CDR3 DNA: TGTGCCAGCAGCCGACAGGGGCAGGGCACTGAAGCTTTCTTT. The chain uses TRBV3-1 (or the pseudogene TRBV3-2) and TRBJ1-1, with 8 bases fitting TRBD1. The CDR3 is 14 amino acids. After removal of 4 bases from V and 4 bases from J, the junction contained 5 bases not matched to a gene. Germline V lookup: CDR1 LGHDT, CDR2 YNNKEL (reference sequence).

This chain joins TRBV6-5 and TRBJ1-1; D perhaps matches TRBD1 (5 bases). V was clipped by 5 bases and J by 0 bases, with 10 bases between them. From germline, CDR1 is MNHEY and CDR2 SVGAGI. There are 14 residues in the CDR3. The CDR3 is CASSIDSLNTEAFF. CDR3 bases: TGTGCCAGCAGTATAGACAGTCTGAACACTGAAGCTTTCTTT.

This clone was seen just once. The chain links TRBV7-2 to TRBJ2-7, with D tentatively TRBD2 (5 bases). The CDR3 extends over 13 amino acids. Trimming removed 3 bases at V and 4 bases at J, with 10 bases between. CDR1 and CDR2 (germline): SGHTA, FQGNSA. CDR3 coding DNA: TGTGCCAGCAGCTTTAGAGGGCTGTACGAGCAGTACTTC. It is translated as CASSFRGLYEQYF. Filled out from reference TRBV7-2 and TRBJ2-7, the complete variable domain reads GAGVSQSPSNKVTEKGKDVELRCDPISGHTALYWYRQSLGQGLEFLIYFQGNSAPDKSGLPSDRFSAERTGGSVSTLTIQRTQQEDSAVYLCASSFRGLYEQYFGPGTRLTVT.